The 13 T cell receptor beta chains below were found in one sample sequenced in a study of identical twins. TCRdb independently ran MiXCR on the 5' RACE reads; one entry per CDR3 protein. The table shows some 1,700,000 distinct CDR3 sequences, with under 35% occurring only once. Sequenced material: cord blood. The receptor set was obtained from a newborn girl in good health.

V and J are TRBV2 and TRBJ2-5, with a possible D match to TRBD2 (7 bases). The ends were cut back, 2 bases at V and 11 bases at J, with 21 bases in the middle. The V gene's germline CDR1 is SNHLY and CDR2 FYNNEI. CDR3 length equals 15 residues. The CDR3 DNA reads TGTGCCAGCAGTGAATCTGGCGGGGGCTGGGATGAGCAGTACTTC. Amino acids: CASSESGGGWDEQYF.

The chain recombines TRBV5-1 with TRBJ2-3; D not certain. The better agreement between TRBJ1-5 and the DNA end casts doubt on the J call. The CDR3 runs 13 residues. CDR1 is SGHRS and CDR2 is YFSETQ in the germline V gene. This CDR3 reads CASSFTSTDTQHF. The CDR3 region has the DNA TGCGCCAGCAGCTTTACGTCTACAGATACGCAGCATTTT.

This clonotype was found a few times. The chain uses TRBV6-4 and TRBJ1-5; D remains unclear. The V gene's germline CDR1 is MRHNA and CDR2 SNTAGT. CDR3 length: 10 amino acids. The V gene lost 8 bases and the J gene lost 5 bases, with 4 bases spanning the gap. The CDR3 reads CASRYQPQHF. The CDR3 region has the DNA TGTGCCAGCCGATATCAGCCCCAGCATTTT.

The genes are TRBV7-4 and TRBJ2-3; 10 bases are a match to TRBD2. Germline CDR1 and CDR2: SGHVT and SQSDAQ. V shed 1 base, J shed 4 bases, and the junction held 11 bases outside the gene matches. This CDR3 contains 18 residues. Here the CDR3 reads CASSLEGSGRCLADTQYF. DNA for the CDR3: TGTGCCAGCAGCTTAGAGGGTAGCGGGAGGTGCCTCGCAGATACGCAGTATTTT.

The rearrangement uses TRBV10-3 and TRBJ1-6; D uncertain. The CDR3 spans 15 residues. Germline CDR1 and CDR2: ENHRY and SYGVKD. V was pared by 6 bases and J by 0 bases, with 9 bases between. CDR3 DNA: TGTGCCATCAGAGGCGAGGGCTCCTATAATTCACCCCTCCACTTT. Translating gives CAIRGEGSYNSPLHF.

This clonotype was found a few times. V is TRBV3-1 and J is TRBJ2-3; D might be TRBD2 (6 bases). The V end lost 1 base, the J end lost 2 bases, and 13 bases lay between the germline ends. Germline V CDR1 and CDR2: LGHDT, YNNKEL (reference sequence). This CDR3 spans 16 amino acids. CDR3 bases: TGTGCCAGCAGCCAAGTCGCCGGGAGCGCCACAGATACGCAGTATTTT. It encodes CASSQVAGSATDTQYF.

This clonotype was counted at least ten times. The chain recombines TRBV20-1 with TRBJ2-4, with 7 bases fitting TRBD2. With V trimmed by 0 bases and J by 4 bases, 9 bases remained unmatched. Germline V gives CDR1 DFQATT, CDR2 SNEGSKA (reference sequence). This CDR3 is built from 16 residues. CDR3 nucleotide sequence: TGCAGTGCTAGAGAGAGCGGGGTATACAAAAAAAACATTCAGTACTTC. Residues: CSARESGVYKKNIQYF.

The table lists this clonotype with a few counts. The V call is TRBV7-2, the J call TRBJ2-1; maybe TRBD1 (5 bases). Trimming removed 7 bases from V and 9 bases from J, with 16 bases in between. Germline-derived CDR1 and CDR2 are SGHTA and FQGNSA. CDR3 size: 13 residues. The CDR3 nucleotides read TGTGCCAGCACCCAGCCCCAGGGCAGTGAGCAGTTCTTC. Amino acid sequence: CASTQPQGSEQFF. Combining the CDR3 with reference TRBV7-2 and TRBJ2-1 gives the whole variable domain GAGVSQSPSNKVTEKGKDVELRCDPISGHTALYWYRQSLGQGLEFLIYFQGNSAPDKSGLPSDRFSAERTGGSVSTLTIQRTQQEDSAVYLCASTQPQGSEQFFGPGTRLTVL.

Comment on this clonotype: This could be a read error, since a much larger clone is one nucleotide away. The V and J genes are TRBV6-5 and TRBJ2-1; no clear D. Germline V gene sequence: CDR1 MNHEY, CDR2 SVGAGI. The CDR3 loop spans 12 amino acids. V was shortened by 5 bases and J by 10 bases, with 12 bases between the two germline ends. As DNA, the CDR3 is TGTGCCAGCAGTGACCGCTTCTACGAGCAGTTCTTC. Translated, it gives CASSDRFYEQFF.

The J gene is TRBJ2-2, the V gene TRBV29-1; no clear D. The V and J ends lost 4 bases and 5 bases respectively, with 5 bases between them. Germline CDR1 and CDR2: SQVTM and ANQGSEA. The CDR3 consists of 11 residues. The CDR3 spells CSVVSTGELFF. The CDR3, as DNA: TGCAGCGTTGTATCTACCGGGGAGCTGTTTTTT.

This clonotype was found a few times. This chain uses TRBV2 with TRBJ2-1; D call uncertain. CDR3 length equals 16 residues. The V end was cut by 6 bases, the J end by 0 bases, with 15 bases between. The V gene's germline CDR1 is SNHLY and CDR2 FYNNEI. CDR3 DNA sequence: TGTGCCAGCAGCCAATATTGGGTGAGCTCCTACAATGAGCAGTTCTTC. Amino acids: CASSQYWVSSYNEQFF.

The CDR3 protein is CASSYSGTAPYEQYF. Written as DNA, the CDR3 is TGTGCCAGCAGTTACTCCGGGACAGCCCCCTACGAGCAGTACTTC. The chain joins TRBV6-5 to TRBJ2-7; 7 bases line up with TRBD1. Germline assignment: CDR1 MNHEY and CDR2 SVGAGI. The CDR3 is 15 residues long. The J segment lost 2 bases and the V segment lost 0 bases, leaving 4 bases of the junction unmatched.

V and J are TRBV5-1 and TRBJ1-6; possible D gene TRBD1, 5 bases. With 1 base removed from V and 10 bases from J, the gap between germline ends came to 15 bases. The CDR3 has 15 amino acids. CDR1 is SGHRS, CDR2 YFSETQ, per germline. CDR3 protein: CASSLRGFLGSPLHF. CDR3 in DNA: TGCGCCAGCAGCTTGCGGGGGTTCCTAGGATCACCCCTCCACTTT. Full variable domain (rest looked up from reference TRBV5-1 and TRBJ1-6): KAGVTQTPRYLIKTRGQQVTLSCSPISGHRSVSWYQQTPGQGLQFLFEYFSETQRNKGNFPGRFSGRQFSNSRSEMNVSTLELGDSALYLCASSLRGFLGSPLHFGNGTRLTVT.